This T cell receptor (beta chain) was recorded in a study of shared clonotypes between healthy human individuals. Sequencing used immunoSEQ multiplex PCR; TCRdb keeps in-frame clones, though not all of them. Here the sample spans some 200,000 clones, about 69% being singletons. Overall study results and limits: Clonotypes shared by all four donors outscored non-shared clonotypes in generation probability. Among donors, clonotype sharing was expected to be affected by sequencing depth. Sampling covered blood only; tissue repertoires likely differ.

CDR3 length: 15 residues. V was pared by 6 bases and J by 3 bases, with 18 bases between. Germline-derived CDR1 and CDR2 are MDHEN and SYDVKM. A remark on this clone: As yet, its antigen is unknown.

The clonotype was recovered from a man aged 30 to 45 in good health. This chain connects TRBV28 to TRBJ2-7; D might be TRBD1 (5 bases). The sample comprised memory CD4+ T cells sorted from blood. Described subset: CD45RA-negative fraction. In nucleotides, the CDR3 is TGTGCCAGCAGCCCGAGCACGTCAGGGAACTACGAGCAGTACTTC. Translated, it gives CASSPSTSGNYEQYF.